The 27 T cell receptor beta chains in this list originate from one sample, sequenced in a study of PD-1 blockade in classical Hodgkin lymphoma. Produced via immunoSEQ multiplex PCR; TCRdb's table is partial and in-frame only. The repertoire consists of fewer than 55,000 clones, with about nine tenths occurring once and the leading ten covering over 8%. Each patient relapsed following autologous stem cell transplantation, and prior brentuximab vedotin exposure differed. The material was peripheral blood mononuclear cells (PBMCs), obtained at baseline. All receptors come from a human donor with classical Hodgkin lymphoma.

The chain recombines TRBV5-1 with TRBJ2-7; 7 bases line up with TRBD2. Germline CDR1 SGHRS, CDR2 YFSETQ. The CDR3 consists of 12 residues. V was pared by 0 bases and J by 9 bases, with 3 bases of the junction left unmatched. CDR3 coding DNA: TGCGCCAGCAGCTTGGAGACGGGGGGGCAGTACTTC. It is translated as CASSLETGGQYF.

The chain uses TRBV19 and TRBJ1-1; tentatively, D is TRBD1 (5 bases). This CDR3 region has 14 residues. Germline CDR1 and CDR2: LNHDA and SQIVND (reference sequence). V lost 7 bases, J lost 0 bases, and 12 bases lay in between. Written as DNA, the CDR3 is TGTGCCAGTAACGCCAGGGCCATGAACACTGAAGCTTTCTTT. The encoded protein is CASNARAMNTEAFF.

The chain employs TRBV7-2 and TRBJ2-7; D ambiguous. The V and J ends lost 1 base and 4 bases respectively, with 11 bases between them. This CDR3 has 14 residues. Looked up from germline, CDR1 is SGHTA and CDR2 is FQGNSA. The CDR3: CASSLGSSRYEQYF. CDR3 bases: TGTGCCAGCAGCTTAGGAAGTAGTAGGTACGAGCAGTACTTC.

This clone was counted between two and nine times. V and J are TRBV6-5 and TRBJ1-2; D is unclear. This CDR3 region has 14 residues. CDR1 and CDR2 from the germline V gene are MNHEY and SVGAGI. Trimming pared 5 bases from V and 5 bases from J, leaving 15 bases between. CDR3 in DNA: TGTGCCAGCAGTCTAGGCCCCAGCCTTTATGGCTACACCTTC. Protein: CASSLGPSLYGYTF.

The chain is built from TRBV6-1 and TRBJ2-1; 8 bases are shared with TRBD2. CDR1 MNHNS and CDR2 SASEGT come from the germline V gene. CDR3 size: 16 residues. J lost 4 bases, V lost 2 bases, and 7 bases had no gene match. CDR3: CASSERGGGRYNEQFF. The CDR3 DNA reads TGTGCCAGCAGTGAACGGGGCGGGGGGCGGTACAATGAGCAGTTCTTC.

The chain couples TRBV29-1 to TRBJ2-2; D remains unclear. V dropped 4 bases and J dropped 1 base, with 7 bases sitting between them. The CDR3 is 13 residues long. CDR1 SQVTM and CDR2 ANQGSEA come from the germline V gene. CDR3 region: CSVVPQNTGELFF. The CDR3 DNA follows: TGCAGCGTTGTACCCCAGAACACCGGGGAGCTGTTTTTT.

V is TRBV6-4 and J is TRBJ2-3; 7 nucleotides line up with TRBD2. V lost 0 bases, J lost 6 bases, and 3 bases stayed unmatched. Germline V gene data show CDR1 as MRHNA and CDR2 as SNTAGT. This CDR3 is built from 14 residues. As DNA, the CDR3 is TGTGCCAGCAGTGACTCGAAGGGAGGGGATACGCAGTATTTT. Amino acid sequence: CASSDSKGGDTQYF.

The rearrangement uses TRBV5-1 and TRBJ2-5; 7 bases map to TRBD2. CDR3 length: 16 amino acids. Germline values: CDR1 SGHRS, CDR2 YFSETQ. The V and J ends lost 4 bases and 1 base, in that order; junction bases with no gene match: 10. The CDR3 loop is CASSRLEAGSQETQYF. For the CDR3, the DNA is TGCGCCAGCAGCCGACTCGAAGCGGGGTCCCAAGAGACCCAGTACTTC.

The chain carries TRBV6-1 and TRBJ2-7; TRBD2 is a possible D gene (5 bases). The CDR3 length is 15 residues. Germline values: CDR1 MNHNS, CDR2 SASEGT. Trimming took 5 bases from V and 3 from J, leaving 17 bases between them. This CDR3 is CASSPTNWRFYEQYF. Written as DNA, the CDR3 is TGTGCCAGCAGTCCGACTAACTGGAGATTCTACGAGCAGTACTTC.

The V call is TRBV5-4, the J call TRBJ1-2; D perhaps matches TRBD1 (6 bases). The CDR3 loop spans 16 amino acids. The V end was cut by 0 bases, the J end by 4 bases, with 16 bases between. CDR1 and CDR2 from the germline V gene are SGHNT and YYREEE (reference sequence). The CDR3 loop is CASSLGDTGPRYGYTF. The CDR3 DNA reads as TGTGCCAGCAGCTTGGGGGATACAGGGCCCCGCTATGGCTACACCTTC.

The chain employs TRBV5-1 and TRBJ2-7; tentatively, D is TRBD2 (6 bases). Per germline, CDR1 SGHRS and CDR2 YFSETQ. V dropped 0 bases and J dropped 9 bases, with 25 bases sitting between them. The CDR3 is 17 residues long. In nucleotides, the CDR3 is TGCGCCAGCAGCTTGGGGGACTTGGGACTGGAGCGTCAGCGGCAGTACTTC. Its protein is CASSLGDLGLERQRQYF.

This chain uses TRBV15 with TRBJ2-7; weak D call: TRBD2 (6 bases). V was clipped by 3 bases and J by 2 bases, with 8 bases between them. Looked up from germline, CDR1 is LNHNV and CDR2 is YYDKDF (reference sequence). This CDR3 is 13 amino acids long. CDR3 sequence (DNA): TGTGCCACCAGCAGCGGGAGTGCCTACGAGCAGTACTTC. Translated: CATSSGSAYEQYF.

The chain carries TRBV28 and TRBJ2-1, with D perhaps assigned TRBD1 or TRBD2 (5 bases each). This CDR3 comprises 12 residues. From germline, CDR1 is MDHEN and CDR2 SYDVKM. V was cut by 6 bases and J by 8 bases, with 11 bases left in between. Here the CDR3 DNA reads TGTGCCAGCAGCCGTCCGGGGCATGAGCAGTTCTTC. This sequence encodes CASSRPGHEQFF.

The chain combines TRBV28 with TRBJ2-3; 10 nucleotides line up with TRBD2. CDR1 and CDR2 (germline): MDHEN, SYDVKM. The CDR3 consists of 14 residues. V was clipped by 3 bases and J by 6 bases; unmatched bases: 3. DNA of the CDR3: TGTGCCAGCAGTTTTAGCGGGGGGCTTGATACGCAGTATTTT. Its translation: CASSFSGGLDTQYF.

This clone appeared a few times. This sequence joins TRBV6-5 and TRBJ1-6; 8 bases line up with TRBD1. The trim removed 6 bases at V and 7 bases at J, leaving 5 bases unmatched. Germline values: CDR1 MNHEY, CDR2 SVGAGI. This CDR3 is built from 14 residues. CDR3 region: CASRRTGKNSPLHF. In DNA, the CDR3 is TGTGCCAGCAGAAGGACAGGGAAGAATTCACCCCTCCACTTT.

This clone has just one count. The rearrangement uses TRBV5-5 and TRBJ1-6; D uncertain. CDR3 length: 15 residues. In germline, CDR1 is SGHKS, CDR2 YYEKEE (reference sequence). V lost 5 bases to trimming and J lost 0 bases, with 9 bases between them. The CDR3 here is CASSFENSYNSPLHF. CDR3 coding DNA: TGTGCCAGCAGTTTTGAAAACTCCTATAATTCACCCCTCCACTTT.

This clone was counted only a few times. One end of the junction does not line up with germline, which may come from a read error. The chain combines TRBV27 with TRBJ1-5, with D unclear. The CDR3 contains 12 residues. Germline lookup yields CDR1 MNHEY and CDR2 SMNVEV (reference sequence). The DNA of the CDR3 is TGTGCCAGCAGTAAGATTAATCGGCCCCAGCATTTT. Protein product: CASSKINRPQHF.

The J gene is TRBJ2-1, the V gene TRBV11-1, with 7 bases lining up with TRBD1. The germline gives CDR1 SGHAT, CDR2 FQDESV (reference sequence). The ends lost 5 bases at V and 4 bases at J; junction bases unmatched: 8. This CDR3 comprises 15 residues. The CDR3 nucleotides read TGTGCCAGCAGCCCCGGGACAGAGTTTTACAATGAGCAGTTCTTC. Amino acid sequence: CASSPGTEFYNEQFF.

For the CDR3, the DNA is TGTGCCAGCAGTGATCCTTTAGTAGGGGGGCCGGGGCAGCCCCAGCATTTT. Protein: CASSDPLVGGPGQPQHF. The chain has TRBV6-1 and TRBJ1-5; the D gene is possibly TRBD1 (6 bases). Trimming left V 3 bases short and J 7 bases short, with 22 bases between. Germline CDR1 is MNHNS and CDR2 is SASEGT. The CDR3 has 17 amino acids.

The V call is TRBV7-8, the J call TRBJ2-5; 8 bases are a match to TRBD1. CDR1 is SGHVS, CDR2 FQNEAQ, per germline. CDR3 length equals 15 residues. V was pared by 2 bases and J by 4 bases, with 6 bases of the junction left unmatched. CDR3 coding DNA: TGTGCCAGCAGCTTAAACAGGGGGTTGGTAGAGACCCAGTACTTC. Its translation: CASSLNRGLVETQYF. Full variable domain (rest looked up from reference TRBV7-8 and TRBJ2-5): GAGVSQSPRYKVAKRGQDVALRCDPISGHVSLFWYQQALGQGPEFLTYFQNEAQLDKSGLPSDRFFAERPEGSVSTLKIQRTQQEDSAVYLCASSLNRGLVETQYFGPGTRLLVL.

V is TRBV15 and J is TRBJ2-3; TRBD2 agrees at 12 bases. Germline trimming cut 0 bases from V and 4 bases from J; bases unmatched to any gene: 2. The CDR3 covers 16 residues. The V gene's germline CDR1 is LNHNV and CDR2 YYDKDF (reference sequence). The CDR3 region has the DNA TGTGCCACCAGCAGAGATGCTAGCGGGGGGGCAGATACGCAGTATTTT. Translation gives CATSRDASGGADTQYF.

With respect to this clone: In the same sample, other DNA sequences code for this CDR3. The chain links TRBV5-1 to TRBJ1-2; TRBD1 agrees at 7 bases. Germline V CDR1 and CDR2: SGHRS, YFSETQ. J gave up 8 bases and V 0 bases, and 4 bases lay outside the gene matches. The CDR3 loop spans 13 amino acids. The CDR3 DNA reads TGCGCCAGCAGCTTGGGACAGGGACGCGGCTACACCTTC. Encoded protein: CASSLGQGRGYTF.

This CDR3 is CASSLSWRTDTQYF. The CDR3 nucleotides are TGCGCCAGCAGCTTAAGCTGGAGGACAGATACGCAGTATTTT. This chain connects TRBV5-1 to TRBJ2-3; a weak D match, TRBD2 (5 bases). The germline V gene has CDR1 SGHRS and CDR2 YFSETQ. The ends were cut back, 2 bases at V and 3 bases at J, with 10 bases in the middle. There are 14 residues in the CDR3.

V is TRBV5-1 and J is TRBJ2-1; D gene unclear. V gave up 0 bases and J gave up 0 bases, with 10 bases separating them. Germline values: CDR1 SGHRS, CDR2 YFSETQ. The CDR3 is made up of 16 amino acids. CDR3 sequence: CASSLGLFSSYNEQFF. Here the CDR3 DNA reads TGCGCCAGCAGCTTGGGTCTGTTTAGCTCCTACAATGAGCAGTTCTTC.

CDR3 nucleotide sequence: TGTGCCAGCAGCCCCAGAAGAGGGACTAGCGGGAGGGCGTTCAATGAGCAGTTCTTC. This encodes CASSPRRGTSGRAFNEQFF. The V call is TRBV7-2, the J call TRBJ2-1; 16 bases match TRBD2. The V gene end was trimmed by 5 bases and the J gene end by 6 bases; junction bases not matched to a gene: 13. The CDR3 runs 19 residues. CDR1 and CDR2 from the germline V gene are SGHTA and FQGNSA.

In DNA form, the CDR3 reads TGTGCCAGCAGTTCCTCCACTAGCGGGGCTAGGAATGAGCAGTTCTTC. It yields the protein CASSSSTSGARNEQFF. V usage is TRBV6-5 and J usage is TRBJ2-1; 10 bases match TRBD2. This CDR3 is 16 amino acids long. Germline lookup yields CDR1 MNHEY and CDR2 SVGAGI. V shed 4 bases and J 7 bases; nucleotides not matched to a gene: 10.

This clone was found once. The V call is TRBV28, the J call TRBJ1-1; the match to TRBD1 covers 11 bases. CDR3 length equals 17 residues. Germline loops: CDR1 MDHEN, CDR2 SYDVKM. V lost 6 bases and J lost 1; bases outside the gene matches: 10. The CDR3 DNA follows: TGTGCCAGCAGCCCCCCGGGACAGGGGGTATGGAACACTGAAGCTTTCTTT. This gives the protein CASSPPGQGVWNTEAFF.